One T cell receptor beta chain is described in this entry. Antigen specificity is unknown. Other DNA variants within this sample encode the same CDR3. The sample originates from a study of shared clonotypes between healthy human individuals. Study-level points and caveats: Sequencing depth was expected to influence donor clonotype sharing.

Several immunoSEQ plates received, in even portions, the genomic DNA of each subset. Researchers sequenced unsorted PBMC DNA using ten immunoSEQ deep assay plates. Data came from immunoSEQ multiplex PCR; TCRdb stores just in-frame clones and leaves some out. The data show about 490,000 clones, about 79% seen once. Every one of the donors was a Caucasian adult that lived in Nashville, Tennessee. The germline CDR1 and CDR2 sequences are SQVTM and ANQGSEA. The CDR3 is 12 amino acids. V gave up 4 bases and J gave up 0 bases, with 7 bases separating them. The material sequenced was PBMCs. This TCR was recovered from a woman aged 40-49 years in good health. Some clones in this sample may be carry-over from other donors' samples. V and J are TRBV29-1 and TRBJ2-7, with D perhaps TRBD1 (6 bases). In DNA form, the CDR3 reads TGCAGCGTTGTGGGGGCCTCCTACGAGCAGTACTTC. Protein product: CSVVGASYEQYF.